This T cell receptor (beta chain) emerged from a study of blood T cell repertoires in COVID-19. Study-level background: The United States, Italy and Spain were the sources of the acute and convalescent COVID-19 samples. Sources were T cells, B-cell-depleted T cells, or PBMCs; the material itself was cDNA or gDNA.

Trimming took off 5 bases at V and 5 bases at J, with 6 bases between the two ends. CDR3 length equals 12 residues. Germline V gene data show CDR1 as SEHNR and CDR2 as FQNEAQ (reference sequence). TCRdb's table, derived via immunoSEQ multiplex PCR, lists solely in-frame clones and lacks some. This table has about 68,000 clones, roughly three quarters appearing once. J is TRBJ1-4 and V is TRBV7-9, with D perhaps matching TRBD1 (5 bases). Sample: peripheral blood. The receptor was isolated from a human donor in a cohort sampled during active COVID-19. CDR3: CASSRQNEKLFF. CDR3 in DNA: TGTGCCAGCAGCAGACAGAATGAAAAACTGTTTTTT.